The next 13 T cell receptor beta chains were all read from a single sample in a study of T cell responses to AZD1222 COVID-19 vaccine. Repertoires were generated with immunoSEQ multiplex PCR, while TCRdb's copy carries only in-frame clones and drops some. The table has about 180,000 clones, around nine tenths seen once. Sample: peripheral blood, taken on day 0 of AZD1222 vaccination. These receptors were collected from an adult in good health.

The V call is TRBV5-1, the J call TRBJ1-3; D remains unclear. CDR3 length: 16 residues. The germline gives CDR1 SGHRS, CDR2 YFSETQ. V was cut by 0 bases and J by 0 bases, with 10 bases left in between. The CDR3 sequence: CASSLGPRTSGNTIYF. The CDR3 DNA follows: TGCGCCAGCAGCTTGGGCCCACGGACCTCTGGAAACACCATATATTTT.

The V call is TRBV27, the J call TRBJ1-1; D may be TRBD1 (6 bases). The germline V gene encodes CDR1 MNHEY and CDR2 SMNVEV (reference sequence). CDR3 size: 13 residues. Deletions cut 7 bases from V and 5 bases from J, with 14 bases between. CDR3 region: CASTPQGRTEAFF. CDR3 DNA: TGTGCCAGCACCCCACAGGGAAGGACTGAAGCTTTCTTT.

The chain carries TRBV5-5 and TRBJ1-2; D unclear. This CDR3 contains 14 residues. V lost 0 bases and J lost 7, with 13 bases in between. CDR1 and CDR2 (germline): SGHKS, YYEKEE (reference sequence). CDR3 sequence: CASSLGRTPGGYTF. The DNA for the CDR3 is TGTGCCAGCAGCTTGGGCAGGACCCCCGGTGGCTACACCTTC. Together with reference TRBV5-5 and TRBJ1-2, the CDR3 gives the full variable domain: DAGVTQSPTHLIKTRGQQVTLRCSPISGHKSVSWYQQVLGQGPQFIFQYYEKEERGRGNFPDRFSARQFPNYSSELNVNALLLGDSALYLCASSLGRTPGGYTFGSGTRLTVV.

CDR3 sequence: CASTPLLDTEAFF. CDR3 in DNA: TGTGCCAGCACCCCCCTCTTAGACACTGAAGCTTTCTTT. The chain recombines TRBV12-3 or TRBV12-4 with TRBJ1-1, with unresolved D. There are 13 residues in the CDR3. Trimming left V 7 bases short and J 3 bases short, with 12 bases between.

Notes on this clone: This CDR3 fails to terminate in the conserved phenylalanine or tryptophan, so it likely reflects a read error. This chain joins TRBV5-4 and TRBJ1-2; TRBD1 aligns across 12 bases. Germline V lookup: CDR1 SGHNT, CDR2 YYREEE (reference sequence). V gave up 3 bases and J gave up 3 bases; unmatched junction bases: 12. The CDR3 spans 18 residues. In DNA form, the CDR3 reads TGTGCCAGCAGCTCCGGGGGGGGACAGGGGGCTTTTGACTATGGCTACACCTCC. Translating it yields CASSSGGGQGAFDYGYTS.

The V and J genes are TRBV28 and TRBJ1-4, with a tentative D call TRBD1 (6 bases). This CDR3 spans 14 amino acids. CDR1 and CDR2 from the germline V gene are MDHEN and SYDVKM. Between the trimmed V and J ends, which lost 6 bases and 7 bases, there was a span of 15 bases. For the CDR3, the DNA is TGTGCCAGCAGGCCAATCGACAGGTCTGAAAAACTGTTTTTT. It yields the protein CASRPIDRSEKLFF.

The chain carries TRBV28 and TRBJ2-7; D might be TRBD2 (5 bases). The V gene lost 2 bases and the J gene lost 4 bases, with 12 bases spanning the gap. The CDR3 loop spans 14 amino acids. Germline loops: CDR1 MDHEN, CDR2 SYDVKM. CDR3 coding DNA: TGTGCCAGCAGTTTACAACGGGAACCTTACGAGCAGTACTTC. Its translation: CASSLQREPYEQYF.

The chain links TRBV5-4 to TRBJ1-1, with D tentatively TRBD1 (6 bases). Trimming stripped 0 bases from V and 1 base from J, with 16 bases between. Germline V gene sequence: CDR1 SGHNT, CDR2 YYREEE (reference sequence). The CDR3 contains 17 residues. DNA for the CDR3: TGTGCCAGCAGCTTGGCCGGCACAGGGAGAAGGAACACTGAAGCTTTCTTT. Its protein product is CASSLAGTGRRNTEAFF.

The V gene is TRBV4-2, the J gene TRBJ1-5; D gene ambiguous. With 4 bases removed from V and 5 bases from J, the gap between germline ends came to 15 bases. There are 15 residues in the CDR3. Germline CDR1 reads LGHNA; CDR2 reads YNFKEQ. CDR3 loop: CASSLDRGAHQPQHF. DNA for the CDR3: TGTGCCAGCAGCCTTGACCGAGGTGCACATCAGCCCCAGCATTTT.

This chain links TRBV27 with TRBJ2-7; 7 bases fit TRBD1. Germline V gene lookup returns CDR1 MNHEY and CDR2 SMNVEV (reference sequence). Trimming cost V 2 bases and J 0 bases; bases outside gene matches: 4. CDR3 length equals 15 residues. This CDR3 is CASSLGRGSSYEQYF. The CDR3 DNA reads TGTGCCAGCAGTTTAGGCAGGGGGAGCTCCTACGAGCAGTACTTC.

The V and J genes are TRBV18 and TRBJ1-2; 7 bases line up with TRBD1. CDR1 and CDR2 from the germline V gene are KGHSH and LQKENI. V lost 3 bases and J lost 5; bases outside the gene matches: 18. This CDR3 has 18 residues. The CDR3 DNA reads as TGTGCCAGCTCACCGGACAGGTTGACCCAAGGTGTCCTATATGGCTACACCTTC. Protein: CASSPDRLTQGVLYGYTF.

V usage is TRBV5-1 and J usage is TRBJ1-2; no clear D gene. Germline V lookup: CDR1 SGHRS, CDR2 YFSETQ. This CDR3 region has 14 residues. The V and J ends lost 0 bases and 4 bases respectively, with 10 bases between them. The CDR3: CASSLDVGTYGYTF. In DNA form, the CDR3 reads TGCGCCAGCAGCTTGGATGTGGGTACCTATGGCTACACCTTC.

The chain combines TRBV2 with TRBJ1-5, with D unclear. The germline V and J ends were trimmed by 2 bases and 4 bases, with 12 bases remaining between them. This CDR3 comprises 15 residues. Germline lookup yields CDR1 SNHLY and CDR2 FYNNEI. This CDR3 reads CASSERVGENQPQHF. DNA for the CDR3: TGTGCCAGCAGTGAAAGGGTCGGAGAGAATCAGCCCCAGCATTTT.